The T cell receptor beta chain under discussion was sequenced for a study of blood T cell repertoires in COVID-19. Across the study: PBMCs, B-cell-depleted T cells, or T cells were the source of the cDNA or gDNA that made up the material.

The germline V gene encodes CDR1 MDHEN and CDR2 SYDVKM. CDR3 size: 18 residues. The V end lost 2 bases, the J end lost 2 bases, and 20 bases lay between the germline ends. Clones were read by immunoSEQ multiplex PCR, and TCRdb kept only the in-frame ones, dropping some. The data show nearly 45,000 clones, more than 75% seen once. The sequence was obtained from a man in his sixties or seventies with acute or convalescent COVID-19. The sample consisted of peripheral blood. The chain carries TRBV28 and TRBJ2-3, with D perhaps TRBD2 (6 bases). DNA for the CDR3: TGTGCCAGCAGTTTAATCGGCGGGGACTTTAGTAACACAGATACGCAGTATTTT. This sequence encodes CASSLIGGDFSNTDTQYF.